The clone carrying this T cell receptor beta chain was picked up many times. Its antigen remains unidentified. This entry is derived from a study of T cells in Graves' hyperthyroidism and ophthalmopathy. Study in general: Peripheral blood was taken when the disease was first diagnosed, before any treatment began.

V gave up 2 bases and J gave up 0 bases, with 12 bases separating them. This CDR3 comprises 16 residues. The germline V gene encodes CDR1 PRHDT and CDR2 FYEKMQ (reference sequence). General study points: With a median lead of around 6.7 months before onset, the model predicted ophthalmopathy.

Amplified regions were TCR beta CDR3 sequences from RNA transcripts. First-round RT-PCR with HTBI primers amplified the TCR CDR3 region. TCRdb processed the multiplex PCR reads anew with MiXCR; each CDR3 protein has one entry. Among under 650,000 distinct CDR3 sequences listed, around 16% were seen once. This TCR derives from a woman younger than 45 with Graves' hyperthyroidism. What was sequenced was blood. This chain connects TRBV13 to TRBJ2-3; D tentatively reads TRBD1 or TRBD2 (5 bases each). CDR3 in DNA: TGTGCCAGCAGCTTAAGGGGCGAGGGAAGCACAGATACGCAGTATTTT. It yields the protein CASSLRGEGSTDTQYF. Together with reference TRBV13 and TRBJ2-3, the CDR3 gives the full variable domain: AAGVIQSPRHLIKEKRETATLKCYPIPRHDTVYWYQQGPGQDPQFLISFYEKMQSDKGSIPDRFSAQQFSDYHSELNMSSLELGDSALYFCASSLRGEGSTDTQYFGPGTRLTVL.